Reported below is one T cell receptor (beta chain). Original analysis: Reference gene primer amplification gave nucleated cell count estimates. Clones were sequenced by immunoSEQ multiplex PCR, and TCRdb holds only the in-frame ones, with some missing. That table gives V, J and clone size, and the DNA gave D and trimming. The data contain about 68,000 clones, 84% of them singletons. The sample is drawn from a study of blood T cell repertoires in COVID-19. Whole-study context: There were acute and convalescent COVID-19 samples, and they came from the United States, Italy and Spain. PBMCs, B-cell-depleted T cells, or T cells were the source of the cDNA or gDNA that made up the material.

With 8 bases clipped from V and 3 bases from J, the junction kept 10 bases outside the gene matches. Germline lookup yields CDR1 KGHSH and CDR2 LQKENI. The CDR3 is 15 amino acids. The origin of this receptor is a man aged 50 or older with active COVID-19. The genes are TRBV18 and TRBJ2-1; 7 bases fit TRBD1. The sample consisted of peripheral blood. CDR3 residues: CASALGQSYYNEQFF. DNA for the CDR3: TGTGCCAGCGCACTGGGACAGTCCTACTACAATGAGCAGTTCTTC. Variable domain in full (rest from reference TRBV18 and TRBJ2-1): NAGVMQNPRHLVRRRGQEARLRCSPMKGHSHVYWYRQLPEEGLKFMVYLQKENIIDESGMPKERFSAEFPKEGPSILRIQQVVRGDSAAYFCASALGQSYYNEQFFGPGTRLTVL.